This passage covers 12 T cell receptor beta chains from one sample sequenced in a study of cytotoxic CD8 clonotypes in ibrutinib-treated CLL. The method was immunoSEQ multiplex PCR; TCRdb's version includes in-frame clones alone and lacks a portion of them. This table holds around 140,000 clones, 80% to 90% found once. The specimen comprised PBMCs, sampled after 24 months of ibrutinib treatment. These receptors were taken from a human donor with chronic lymphocytic leukemia.

The CDR3 bases are TGCGCCAGCAGCTTGGATAGGGGAGGCACTGAAGCTTTCTTT. It codes for CASSLDRGGTEAFF. The chain is built from TRBV5-1 and TRBJ1-1; TRBD1 might be the D (5 bases). Germline-derived CDR1 and CDR2 are SGHRS and YFSETQ. Trimming pared 0 bases from V and 4 bases from J, leaving 10 bases between. The CDR3 is made up of 14 amino acids. The variable domain in full, completed from reference TRBV5-1 and TRBJ1-1, reads KAGVTQTPRYLIKTRGQQVTLSCSPISGHRSVSWYQQTPGQGLQFLFEYFSETQRNKGNFPGRFSGRQFSNSRSEMNVSTLELGDSALYLCASSLDRGGTEAFFGQGTRLTVV.

The V call is TRBV9, the J call TRBJ2-3, with D unclear. This CDR3 region has 13 residues. Germline CDR1 SGDLS, CDR2 YYNGEE. V was pared by 0 bases and J by 3 bases, with 5 bases between. CDR3 nucleotides: TGTGCCAGCAGCGTAGTCCCTACAGATACGCAGTATTTT. Translating it yields CASSVVPTDTQYF.

This clone was seen just once. This rearrangement joins TRBV6-4 to TRBJ2-1; 12 bases line up with TRBD2. V was clipped by 5 bases and J by 6 bases; unmatched bases: 5. This CDR3 is built from 15 residues. Germline V gives CDR1 MRHNA, CDR2 SNTAGT. CDR3 bases: TGTGCCAGCAGTTCTCGACTAGCGGGAGTCAATGAGCAGTTCTTC. Translation gives CASSSRLAGVNEQFF.

The chain carries TRBV6-4 and TRBJ1-2; the match to TRBD1 covers 7 bases. The CDR3 runs 13 residues. Trimming at V came to 6 bases and at J to 4 bases, leaving 5 bases not matched to a gene. CDR1 is MRHNA and CDR2 is SNTAGT in the germline V gene. Here the CDR3 reads CASREGTAYGYTF. The DNA for the CDR3 is TGTGCCAGCAGAGAGGGGACAGCCTATGGCTACACCTTC.

This chain connects TRBV28 to TRBJ1-5; TRBD1 matches at 11 bases. J lost 2 bases, V lost 5 bases, and 11 bases had no gene match. From germline, CDR1 is MDHEN and CDR2 SYDVKM. CDR3 length: 18 amino acids. The CDR3 region is CASSGTGGLGLGNQPQHF. DNA of the CDR3: TGTGCCAGCAGTGGGACAGGGGGTCTAGGATTAGGCAATCAGCCCCAGCATTTT.

The sample holds a few counts of this clone. The chain joins TRBV2 to TRBJ1-1, with D perhaps matching TRBD1 (5 bases). The CDR3 covers 15 residues. V lost 5 bases and J lost 2, with 15 bases in between. Germline CDR1 SNHLY, CDR2 FYNNEI. The CDR3 DNA reads TGTGCCAGCAGTATTCCGGTGGGGCTTAACACTGAAGCTTTCTTT. This codes for CASSIPVGLNTEAFF.

The CDR3 DNA reads TGTGCCAGCCGTGGGCTAGCTAACTATGGCTACACCTTC. Its protein is CASRGLANYGYTF. V is TRBV6-5 and J is TRBJ1-2; D is undetermined. The germline V gene has CDR1 MNHEY and CDR2 SVGAGI. Trimming took off 8 bases at V and 0 bases at J, with 10 bases between the two ends. The CDR3 extends over 13 amino acids.

There are a few counts of this clone. The chain combines TRBV4-2 with TRBJ1-4; D is undetermined. This CDR3 spans 16 amino acids. Per germline, CDR1 LGHNA and CDR2 YNFKEQ. V was shortened by 4 bases and J by 0 bases, with 12 bases between the two germline ends. CDR3 sequence reads: CASSPRTQTTNEKLFF. In nucleotides, the CDR3 is TGTGCCAGCAGCCCCAGGACCCAAACAACTAATGAAAAACTGTTTTTT.

This chain joins TRBV11-2 and TRBJ2-5, with unresolved D. Germline CDR1 is SGHAT and CDR2 is FQNNGV. The CDR3 consists of 14 residues. The V gene lost 5 bases and the J gene lost 5 bases, with 15 bases spanning the gap. CDR3 nucleotide sequence: TGTGCCAGCAGCCCCAGAAGATCCCCCGAGACCCAGTACTTC. This gives the protein CASSPRRSPETQYF.

V usage is TRBV28 and J usage is TRBJ1-5; tentatively, D is TRBD1 (6 bases). With 5 bases removed from V and 2 bases from J, the gap between germline ends came to 16 bases. Germline V CDR1 and CDR2: MDHEN, SYDVKM. The CDR3 extends over 16 amino acids. CDR3 sequence reads: CASSKEGGYGNQPQHF. The DNA for the CDR3 is TGTGCCAGCAGTAAAGAGGGGGGTTACGGCAATCAGCCCCAGCATTTT.

This sequence joins TRBV10-3 and TRBJ1-1, with D tentatively TRBD1 (6 bases). Germline lookup yields CDR1 ENHRY and CDR2 SYGVKD. The ends were cut back, 6 bases at V and 1 base at J, with 12 bases in the middle. This CDR3 has 14 amino acids. The CDR3 bases are TGTGCCATCAGACCGGACAGTTCGAACACTGAAGCTTTCTTT. Encoded protein: CAIRPDSSNTEAFF.

The chain combines TRBV7-3 with TRBJ2-2; D gene uncertain. Trimming removed 1 base at V and 6 bases at J, with 6 bases between. From germline, CDR1 is SGHTA and CDR2 FQGTGA. The CDR3 consists of 13 residues. This CDR3 reads CASSLSGPGELFF. CDR3 coding DNA: TGTGCCAGCAGCTTAAGCGGCCCCGGGGAGCTGTTTTTT.